The clone carrying this TCR beta chain was detected only once. These data are taken from a study of cytomegalovirus exposure and HLA in healthy donors. Some clones are missing from TCRdb's copy, which holds only in-frame ones; the method was immunoSEQ multiplex PCR. The sample has around 300,000 clones; 86% are singletons. This clonotype was obtained from a woman aged 18-29 years in good health and CMV-seronegative. Sequenced sample: PBMCs.

Here the CDR3 reads CSASRDNEQFF. The CDR3 nucleotides are TGCAGCGCAAGCCGGGACAATGAGCAGTTCTTC. This chain links TRBV29-1 with TRBJ2-1; D uncertain. Germline assignment: CDR1 SQVTM and CDR2 ANQGSEA. The CDR3 has 11 residues. The ends were cut back, 7 bases at V and 5 bases at J, with 9 bases in the middle.